This TCR beta chain originates from a study of cytomegalovirus exposure and HLA in healthy donors. Looking at the study overall: As an earlier analysis found, 150 million to 200 million T cells yielded 100 million to 130 million unique TCR beta sequences. Study-wide results and limits: A later analysis appeared to link common viral pathogens to several of the most significant clusters. The authors enumerated 150 to 200 TCR beta chains as linked to cytomegalovirus. In an earlier analysis, productive rearrangement rates for most beta V segments clustered near 90% or 30%.

A note on this clone: Its antigen is undetermined. The junction departs from germline at one end; a sequencing error may be responsible.

CDR3 size: 15 residues. The germline V gene encodes CDR1 SGHDT and CDR2 YYEEEE. The PCR had 60 Vbeta and 13 Jbeta primers. The repertoire was sequenced with immunoSEQ multiplex PCR; TCRdb's copy has only in-frame clones and lacks some. The repertoire has some 160,000 clones, 77% of them found once; the top ten carry 1.5% to 2%. The TCR sequence derives from a woman aged 30 to 39 in good health and CMV-seronegative. The chain couples TRBV5-6 to TRBJ1-2; D is perhaps TRBD1 (6 bases). Sequencing used PBMCs. The CDR3 loop reads CASIQGPTGDYGYPF. The CDR3 nucleotides are TGTGCCAGCATCCAGGGGCCGACCGGTGACTATGGCTACCCCTTC.